These T cell receptor beta chains were read from a single sample in a study of cytomegalovirus exposure and HLA in healthy donors. The protocol was immunoSEQ multiplex PCR, while the TCRdb copy is restricted to in-frame clones and leaves out a portion. The table lists 85,000 to 100,000 clones, over 65% of them singletons. Material for sequencing was PBMCs. The receptors derive from a woman aged 60-75 years in good health and CMV-seronegative. Each CDR3 is given with its conserved first and last residue. A D gene is named only where the DNA matches it firmly. Not every row has a clone size; where given, it reads once, few, many or a size class.

- - 13 TRBJ2-7 TRBV6-5 CASSFSQGYEQYF TGTGCCAGCAGTTTTTCACAGGGTTACGAGCAGTACTTC
- few 16 TRBJ1-5 TRBV7-9 CASSRDRFGRNQPQHF TGTGCCAGCAGCCGAGACAGGTTTGGTCGTAATCAGCCCCAGCATTTT
TRBD1 - 16 TRBJ2-7 TRBV7-2 CASSLPGTGANYEQYF TGTGCCAGCAGCCTCCCAGGGACAGGGGCTAACTACGAGCAGTACTTC
- - 15 TRBJ2-1 TRBV9 CASSAYPGGRNEQFF TGTGCCAGCAGCGCCTACCCCGGAGGGCGCAATGAGCAGTTCTTC
- - 15 TRBJ1-6 TRBV25-1 CASSARTAYNSPLHF TGTGCCAGCAGTGCTCGGACAGCTTATAATTCACCCCTCCACTTT
TRBD1 few 13 TRBJ1-1 TRBV5-1 CASSSDRGTEAFF TGCGCCAGCAGCTCGGACAGGGGCACTGAAGCTTTCTTT
- - 14 TRBJ2-7 TRBV7-2 CASSLAGGIYEQYF TGTGCCAGCAGCTTAGCGGGGGGTATCTACGAGCAGTACTTC
TRBD1 few 13 TRBJ2-7 TRBV6-1 CASRTGIPYEQYF TGTGCCAGCCGGACAGGGATCCCTTACGAGCAGTACTTC
- - 13 TRBJ2-1 TRBV7-2 CASSSGGVSEQFF TGTGCCAGCAGCTCCGGAGGGGTTAGTGAGCAGTTCTTC
TRBD1 few 14 TRBJ1-5 TRBV15 CATSTRDSYQPQHF TGTGCCACCAGCACCCGGGACAGTTATCAGCCCCAGCATTTT
- - 15 TRBJ2-3 TRBV7-2 CASSLIHSSTDTQYF TGTGCCAGCAGCTTAATTCATAGTAGCACAGATACGCAGTATTTT
- - 15 TRBJ2-1 TRBV5-6 CASSSYSDDYNEQFF TGTGCCAGCAGCTCATATAGCGATGACTACAATGAGCAGTTCTTC
TRBD2 - 16 TRBJ2-3 TRBV19 CASSIGTSGGTDTQYF TGTGCCAGTAGTATCGGGACTAGCGGGGGGACAGATACGCAGTATTTT
TRBD1 - 14 TRBJ1-3 TRBV29-1 CSVEETGFMNTIYF TGCAGCGTTGAGGAGACAGGGTTCATGAACACCATATATTTT
TRBD2 once 15 TRBJ2-7 TRBV5-1 CASSLVTSGAYEQYF TGCGCCAGCAGCTTGGTGACTAGCGGGGCCTACGAGCAGTACTTC
- - 14 TRBJ1-3 TRBV28 CASSPPGAGNTIYF TGTGCCAGCAGTCCCCCAGGGGCTGGAAACACCATATATTTT
TRBD1 - 15 TRBJ2-1 TRBV6-5 CASSSPGQGYNEQFF TGTGCCAGCAGTTCTCCGGGACAGGGGTACAATGAGCAGTTCTTC
- - 13 TRBJ2-2 TRBV5-6 CASSSLNTGELYF TGTGCCAGCAGCTCTTTGAACACCGGGGAGCTGTATTTT
TRBD2 - 15 TRBJ2-1 TRBV27 CASSPTSGIYNEQFF TGTGCCAGCAGTCCTACTAGCGGGATTTACAATGAGCAGTTCTTC
TRBD1 few 14 TRBJ1-1 TRBV28 CASSVPGQSYWAFF TGTGCCAGCAGTGTTCCGGGACAGTCGTATTGGGCTTTCTTT
TRBD1 - 12 TRBJ1-2 TRBV6-5 CASSQDRAGYTF TGTGCCAGCAGCCAGGACAGGGCTGGCTACACCTTC
TRBD1 - 14 TRBJ2-7 TRBV6-5 CASRPDRGLYEQYF TGTGCCAGCAGACCAGACAGGGGGCTGTACGAGCAGTACTTC
TRBD1 - 16 TRBJ1-6 TRBV7-8 CASSPRGDSYNSPLHF TGTGCCAGCAGCCCGAGAGGGGACAGTTATAATTCACCCCTCCACTTT
- - 14 TRBJ2-7 TRBV6-5 CASSYSDRSREQYF TGTGCCAGCAGTTACAGCGACAGGTCACGCGAGCAGTACTTC
TRBD1 once 13 TRBJ1-2 TRBV9 CASSPRTGEGYTF TGTGCCAGCAGCCCCAGGACAGGGGAGGGCTACACCTTC
TRBD1 - 16 TRBJ1-5 TRBV28 CASSPPQGADNQPQHF TGTGCCAGCAGCCCCCCACAGGGGGCGGACAATCAGCCCCAGCATTTT
TRBD1 - 16 TRBJ1-5 TRBV19 CASSIPGQGSNQPQHF TGTGCCAGTAGTATTCCGGGACAGGGGAGCAATCAGCCCCAGCATTTT
TRBD1 once 12 TRBJ1-2 TRBV30 CAWTGGNYGYTF TGTGCCTGGACAGGGGGCAACTATGGCTACACCTTC
- - 15 TRBJ1-4 TRBV19 CASSTGRGTNEKLFF TGTGCCAGCAGTACGGGCCGGGGGACTAATGAAAAACTGTTTTTT
TRBD2 - 15 TRBJ2-7 TRBV7-2 CASKYVAGDSYEQYF TGTGCCAGTAAATACGTAGCGGGGGACTCCTACGAGCAGTACTTC
TRBD1 - 13 TRBJ1-1 TRBV7-2 CAGRQGPNTEAFF TGTGCCGGTAGACAGGGGCCGAACACTGAAGCTTTCTTT
- - 14 TRBJ1-6 TRBV27 CASRTGTRNSPLHF TGTGCCAGCAGAACCGGGACACGTAATTCACCCCTCCACTTT
TRBD2 - 13 TRBJ2-1 TRBV10-3 CAIRSGGGNEQFF TGTGCCATCAGGTCGGGAGGTGGCAATGAGCAGTTCTTC
- once 14 TRBJ2-1 TRBV7-2 CASSLYGQSGEQFF TGTGCCAGCAGCTTATATGGACAGTCGGGTGAGCAGTTCTTC
TRBD2 few 16 TRBJ2-2 TRBV7-9 CASNLVAGPNTGELFF TGTGCCAGCAACCTGGTAGCGGGCCCGAACACCGGGGAGCTGTTTTTT
TRBD2 once 16 TRBJ2-1 TRBV4-1 CASSQDGLAATNEQFF TGCGCCAGCAGCCAAGACGGCCTAGCGGCAACCAATGAGCAGTTCTTC
- - 16 TRBJ2-5 TRBV30 CAWPLTWGISGETQYF TGTGCCTGGCCCCTGACCTGGGGAATTAGCGGAGAGACCCAGTACTTC
TRBD2 - 15 TRBJ2-2 TRBV6-4 CASSELAGATGELFF TGTGCCAGCAGCGAACTAGCGGGAGCTACCGGGGAGCTGTTTTTT
- - 15 TRBJ1-3 TRBV5-1 CASSLDADTGNTIYF TGCGCCAGCAGCTTGGACGCGGACACTGGAAACACCATATATTTT
- once 14 TRBJ2-7 TRBV9 CASSGGGQVYEQYF TGTGCCAGCAGCGGGGGGGGACAAGTCTACGAGCAGTACTTC
TRBD1 few 13 TRBJ1-5 TRBV5-1 CASSPTGGQPQHF TGCGCCAGCAGCCCGACAGGGGGTCAGCCCCAGCATTTT
- - 15 TRBJ2-1 TRBV16 CASSQSLSSYNEQFF TGTGCCAGCAGCCAATCGCTTAGCTCCTACAATGAGCAGTTCTTC
- - 14 TRBJ2-7 TRBV9 CASSVGGGSHEQYF TGTGCCAGCAGCGTAGGCGGGGGCTCCCACGAGCAGTACTTC
- - 14 TRBJ2-1 TRBV29-1 CSVGRGAADSEQFF TGCAGCGTCGGACGGGGGGCCGCGGACAGTGAGCAGTTCTTC
- - 14 TRBJ1-1 TRBV19 CASSIDLAGSEAFF TGTGCCAGTAGTATAGATCTGGCAGGGTCTGAAGCTTTCTTT
TRBD1 once 18 TRBJ2-2 TRBV11-2 CASSRRQGLLLVDGELFF TGTGCCAGCAGCCGTCGACAGGGTCTCCTCCTTGTAGACGGGGAGCTGTTTTTT
- - 17 TRBJ2-1 TRBV19 CASSIPRASLSYNEQFF TGTGCCAGTAGTATACCTCGTGCTAGCTTATCCTACAATGAGCAGTTCTTC
- - 13 TRBJ1-5 TRBV7-7 CASSPQTFQPQHF TGTGCCAGCAGCCCCCAAACTTTTCAGCCCCAGCATTTT
TRBD2 few 14 TRBJ2-6 TRBV4-3 CASSPSGGANVLTF TGCGCCAGCAGCCCTAGCGGTGGGGCCAACGTCCTGACTTTC